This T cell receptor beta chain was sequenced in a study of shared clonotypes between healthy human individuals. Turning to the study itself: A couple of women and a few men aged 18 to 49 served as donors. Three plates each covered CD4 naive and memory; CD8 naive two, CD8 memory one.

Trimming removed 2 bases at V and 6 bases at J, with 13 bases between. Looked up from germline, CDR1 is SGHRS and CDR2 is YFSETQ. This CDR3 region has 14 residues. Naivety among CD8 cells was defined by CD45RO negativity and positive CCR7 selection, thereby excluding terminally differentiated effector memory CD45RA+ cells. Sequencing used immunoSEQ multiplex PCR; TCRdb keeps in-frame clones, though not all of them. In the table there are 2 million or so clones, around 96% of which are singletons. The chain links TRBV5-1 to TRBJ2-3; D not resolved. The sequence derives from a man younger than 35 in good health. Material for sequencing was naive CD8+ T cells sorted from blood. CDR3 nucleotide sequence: TGCGCCAGCAGCTTCTCCCGGACGGTGGATACGCAGTATTTT. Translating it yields CASSFSRTVDTQYF.